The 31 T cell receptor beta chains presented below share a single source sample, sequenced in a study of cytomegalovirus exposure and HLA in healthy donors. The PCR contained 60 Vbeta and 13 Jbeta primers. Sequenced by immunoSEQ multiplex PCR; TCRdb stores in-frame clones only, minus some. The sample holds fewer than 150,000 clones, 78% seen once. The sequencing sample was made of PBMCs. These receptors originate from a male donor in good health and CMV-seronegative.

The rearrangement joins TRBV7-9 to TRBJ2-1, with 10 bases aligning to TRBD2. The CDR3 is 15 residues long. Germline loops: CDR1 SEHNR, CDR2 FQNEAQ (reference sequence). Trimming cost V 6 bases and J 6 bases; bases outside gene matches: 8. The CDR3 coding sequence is TGTGCCAGCAGTCCCCCGGGACTAGCGACCAATGAGCAGTTCTTC. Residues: CASSPPGLATNEQFF. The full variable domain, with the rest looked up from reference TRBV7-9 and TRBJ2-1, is DTGVSQNPRHKITKRGQNVTFRCDPISEHNRLYWYRQTLGQGPEFLTYFQNEAQLEKSRLLSDRFSAERPKGSFSTLEIQRTEQGDSAMYLCASSPPGLATNEQFFGPGTRLTVL.

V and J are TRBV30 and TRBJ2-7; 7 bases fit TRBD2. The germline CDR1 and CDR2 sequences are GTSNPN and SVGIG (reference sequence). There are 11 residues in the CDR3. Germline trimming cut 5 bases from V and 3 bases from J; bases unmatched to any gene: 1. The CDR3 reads CAWGEGYEQYF. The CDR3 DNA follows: TGTGCCTGGGGGGAGGGCTACGAGCAGTACTTC. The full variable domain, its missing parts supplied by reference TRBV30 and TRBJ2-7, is SQTIHQWPATLVQPVGSPLSLECTVEGTSNPNLYWYRQAAGRGLQLLFYSVGIGQISSEVPQNLSASRPQDRQFILSSKKLLLSDSGFYLCAWGEGYEQYFGPGTRLTVT.

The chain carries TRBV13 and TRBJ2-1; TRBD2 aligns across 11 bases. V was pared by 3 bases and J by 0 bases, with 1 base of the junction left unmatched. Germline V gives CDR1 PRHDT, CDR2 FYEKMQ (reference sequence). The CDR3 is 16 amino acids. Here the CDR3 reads CASSFGTSGSYNEQFF. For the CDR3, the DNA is TGTGCCAGCAGCTTTGGGACTAGCGGCTCCTACAATGAGCAGTTCTTC.

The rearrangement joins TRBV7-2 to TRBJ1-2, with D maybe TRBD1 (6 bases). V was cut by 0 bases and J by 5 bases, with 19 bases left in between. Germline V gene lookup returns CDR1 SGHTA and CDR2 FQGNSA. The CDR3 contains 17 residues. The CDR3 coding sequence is TGTGCCAGCAGCTTAGCGCAGGTTCTGGGGGCAGGATATGGCTACACCTTC. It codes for CASSLAQVLGAGYGYTF.

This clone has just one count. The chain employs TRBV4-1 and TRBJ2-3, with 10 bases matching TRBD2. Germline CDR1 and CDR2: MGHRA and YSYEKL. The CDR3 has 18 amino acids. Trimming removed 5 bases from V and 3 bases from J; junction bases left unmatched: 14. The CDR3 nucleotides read TGCGCCAGCAGCTACCTAGCGGGAGAGGCGGGATGGACAGATACGCAGTATTTT. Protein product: CASSYLAGEAGWTDTQYF.

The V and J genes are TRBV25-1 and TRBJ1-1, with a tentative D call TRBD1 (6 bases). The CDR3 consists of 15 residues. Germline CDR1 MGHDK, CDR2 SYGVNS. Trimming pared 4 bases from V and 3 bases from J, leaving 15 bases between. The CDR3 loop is CASSARLHRDTEAFF. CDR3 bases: TGTGCCAGCAGTGCACGCCTACACAGGGACACTGAAGCTTTCTTT. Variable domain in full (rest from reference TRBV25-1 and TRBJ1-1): EADIYQTPRYLVIGTGKKITLECSQTMGHDKMYWYQQDPGMELHLIHYSYGVNSTEKGDLSSESTVSRIRTEHFPLTLESARPSHTSQYLCASSARLHRDTEAFFGQGTRLTVV.

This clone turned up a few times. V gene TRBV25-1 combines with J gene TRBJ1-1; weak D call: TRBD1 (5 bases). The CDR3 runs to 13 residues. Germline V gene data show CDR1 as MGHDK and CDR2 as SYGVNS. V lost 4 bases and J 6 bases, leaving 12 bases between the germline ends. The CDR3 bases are TGTGCCAGCAGTGTTTCAGGGTTATCTGAAGCTTTCTTT. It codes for CASSVSGLSEAFF.

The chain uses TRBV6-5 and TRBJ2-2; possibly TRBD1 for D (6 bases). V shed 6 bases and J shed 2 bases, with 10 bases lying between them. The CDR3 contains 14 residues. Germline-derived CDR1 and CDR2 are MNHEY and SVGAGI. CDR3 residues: CASSGTPNTGELFF. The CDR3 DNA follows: TGTGCCAGCAGCGGGACACCTAACACCGGGGAGCTGTTTTTT.

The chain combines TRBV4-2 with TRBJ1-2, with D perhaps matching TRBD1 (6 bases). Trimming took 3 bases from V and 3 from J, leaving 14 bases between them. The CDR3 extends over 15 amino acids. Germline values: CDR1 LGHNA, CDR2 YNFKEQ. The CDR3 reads CASSHVGQTDYGYTF. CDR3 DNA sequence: TGTGCCAGCAGCCACGTTGGACAGACTGACTATGGCTACACCTTC.

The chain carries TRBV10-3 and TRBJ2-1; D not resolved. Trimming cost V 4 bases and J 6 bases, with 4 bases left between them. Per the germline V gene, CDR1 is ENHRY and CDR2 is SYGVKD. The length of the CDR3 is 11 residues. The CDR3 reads CAISAGNEQFF. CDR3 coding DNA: TGTGCCATCAGTGCAGGCAATGAGCAGTTCTTC.

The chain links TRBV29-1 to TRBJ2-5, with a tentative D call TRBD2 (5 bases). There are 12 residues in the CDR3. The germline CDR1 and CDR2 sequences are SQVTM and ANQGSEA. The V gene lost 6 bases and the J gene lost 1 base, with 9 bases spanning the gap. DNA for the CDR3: TGCAGCGTCAGCCTAGCCCAAGAGACCCAGTACTTC. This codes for CSVSLAQETQYF.

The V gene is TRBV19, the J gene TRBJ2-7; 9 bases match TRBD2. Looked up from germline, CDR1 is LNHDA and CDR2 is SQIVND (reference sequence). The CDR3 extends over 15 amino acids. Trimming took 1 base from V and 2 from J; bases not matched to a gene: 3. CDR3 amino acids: CASSIALAGAYEQYF. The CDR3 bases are TGTGCCAGTAGTATAGCCTTAGCGGGGGCCTACGAGCAGTACTTC.

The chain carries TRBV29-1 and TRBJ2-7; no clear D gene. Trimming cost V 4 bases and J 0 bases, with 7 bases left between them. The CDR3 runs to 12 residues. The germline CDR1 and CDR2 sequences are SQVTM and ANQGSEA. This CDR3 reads CSVVTVSYEQYF. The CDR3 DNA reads TGCAGCGTTGTTACAGTCTCCTACGAGCAGTACTTC.

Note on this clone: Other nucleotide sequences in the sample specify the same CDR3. The CDR3 is CASSLSRGYEQYF. As DNA, the CDR3 is TGTGCCAGCAGTTTATCCCGAGGCTACGAGCAGTACTTC. This rearrangement joins TRBV27 to TRBJ2-7, with D unresolved. Per the germline V gene, CDR1 is MNHEY and CDR2 is SMNVEV (reference sequence). The V and J ends lost 0 bases and 3 bases respectively, with 6 bases between them. CDR3 length equals 13 residues.

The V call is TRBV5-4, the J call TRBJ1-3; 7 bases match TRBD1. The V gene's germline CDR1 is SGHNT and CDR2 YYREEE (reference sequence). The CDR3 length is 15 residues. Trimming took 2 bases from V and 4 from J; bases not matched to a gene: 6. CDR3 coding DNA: TGTGCCAGCAGCTTCAACAGGGGAAACGGAAACACCATATATTTT. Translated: CASSFNRGNGNTIYF.

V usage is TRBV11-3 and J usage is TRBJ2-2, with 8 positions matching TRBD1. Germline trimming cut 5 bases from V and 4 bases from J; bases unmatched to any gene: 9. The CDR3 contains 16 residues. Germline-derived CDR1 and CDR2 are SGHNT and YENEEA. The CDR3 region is CASSPGQGRVTGELFF. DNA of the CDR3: TGTGCCAGCAGCCCCGGACAGGGCCGGGTCACCGGGGAGCTGTTTTTT.

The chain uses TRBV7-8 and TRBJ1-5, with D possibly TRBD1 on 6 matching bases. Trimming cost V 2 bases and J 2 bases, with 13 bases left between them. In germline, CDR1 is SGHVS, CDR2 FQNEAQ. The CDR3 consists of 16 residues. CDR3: CASSLTGGARNQPQHF. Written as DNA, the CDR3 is TGTGCCAGCAGCTTAACGGGGGGCGCGCGCAATCAGCCCCAGCATTTT.

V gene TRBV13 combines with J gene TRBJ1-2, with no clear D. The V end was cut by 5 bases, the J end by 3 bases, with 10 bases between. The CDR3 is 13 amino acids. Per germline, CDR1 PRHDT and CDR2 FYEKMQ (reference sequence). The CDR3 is CASSTRQDYGYTF. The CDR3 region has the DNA TGTGCCAGCAGCACACGGCAGGACTATGGCTACACCTTC.

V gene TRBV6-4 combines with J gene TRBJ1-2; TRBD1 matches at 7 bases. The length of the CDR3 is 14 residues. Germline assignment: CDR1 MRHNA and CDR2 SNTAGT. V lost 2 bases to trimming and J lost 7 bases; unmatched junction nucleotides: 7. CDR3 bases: TGTGCCAGCAGTGACAGGGGGCAAAGGTCTGGCTACACCTTC. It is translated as CASSDRGQRSGYTF.

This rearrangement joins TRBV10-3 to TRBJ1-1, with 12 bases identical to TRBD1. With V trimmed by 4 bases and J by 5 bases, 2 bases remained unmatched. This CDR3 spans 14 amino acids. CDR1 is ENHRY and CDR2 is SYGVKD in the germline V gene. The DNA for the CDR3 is TGTGCCATCAGTGGGGGACAGGGGGCGACTGAAGCTTTCTTT. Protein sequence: CAISGGQGATEAFF.

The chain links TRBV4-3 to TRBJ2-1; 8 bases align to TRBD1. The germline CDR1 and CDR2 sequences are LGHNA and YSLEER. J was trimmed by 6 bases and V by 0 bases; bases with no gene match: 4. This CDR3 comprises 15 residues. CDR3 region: CASSQEAGTGNEQFF. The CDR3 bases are TGCGCCAGCAGCCAAGAAGCCGGGACAGGCAATGAGCAGTTCTTC.

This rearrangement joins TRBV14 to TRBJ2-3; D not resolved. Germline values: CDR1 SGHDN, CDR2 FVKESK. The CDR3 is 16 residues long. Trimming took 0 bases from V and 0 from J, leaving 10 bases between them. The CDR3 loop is CASSQDQALSTDTQYF. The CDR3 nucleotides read TGTGCCAGCAGCCAAGATCAAGCGCTCAGCACAGATACGCAGTATTTT.

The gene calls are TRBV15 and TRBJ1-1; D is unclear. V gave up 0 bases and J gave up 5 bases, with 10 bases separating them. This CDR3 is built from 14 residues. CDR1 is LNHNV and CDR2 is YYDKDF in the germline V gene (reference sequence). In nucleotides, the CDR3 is TGTGCCACCAGCAGAGATCTCGCAGGAACTGAAGCTTTCTTT. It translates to CATSRDLAGTEAFF.

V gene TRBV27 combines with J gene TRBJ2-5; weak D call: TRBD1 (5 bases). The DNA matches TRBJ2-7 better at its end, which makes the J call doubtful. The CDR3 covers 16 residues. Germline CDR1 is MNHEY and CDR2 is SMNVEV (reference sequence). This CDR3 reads CASSPLSWTPTYEQYF. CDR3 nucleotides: TGTGCCAGCAGTCCCCTGAGTTGGACACCCACCTACGAGCAGTACTTC.

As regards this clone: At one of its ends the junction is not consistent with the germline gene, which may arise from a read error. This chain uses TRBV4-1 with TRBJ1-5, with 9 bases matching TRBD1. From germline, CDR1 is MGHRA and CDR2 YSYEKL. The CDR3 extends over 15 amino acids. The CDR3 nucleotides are TGTGCCAGCAGCCAAGTTGGACAGGGGATCGAGCCCCAGCATTTT. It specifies CASSQVGQGIEPQHF.

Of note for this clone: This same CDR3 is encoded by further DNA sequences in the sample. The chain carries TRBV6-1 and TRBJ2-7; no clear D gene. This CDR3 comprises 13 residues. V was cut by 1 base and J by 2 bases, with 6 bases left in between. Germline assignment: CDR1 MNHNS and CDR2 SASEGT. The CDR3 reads CASSEGGPYEQYF. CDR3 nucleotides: TGTGCCAGCAGTGAAGGTGGCCCCTACGAGCAGTACTTC.

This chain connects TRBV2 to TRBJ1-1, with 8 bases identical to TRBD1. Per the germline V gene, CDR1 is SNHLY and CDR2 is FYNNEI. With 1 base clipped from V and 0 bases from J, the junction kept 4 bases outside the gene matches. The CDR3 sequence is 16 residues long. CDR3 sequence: CASSEEQGGMNTEAFF. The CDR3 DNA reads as TGTGCCAGCAGTGAAGAACAGGGGGGGATGAACACTGAAGCTTTCTTT.

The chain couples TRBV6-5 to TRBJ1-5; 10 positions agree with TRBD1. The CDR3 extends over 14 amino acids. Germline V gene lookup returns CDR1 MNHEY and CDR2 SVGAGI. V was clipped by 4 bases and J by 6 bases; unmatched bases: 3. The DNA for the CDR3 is TGTGCCAGCAGTTTTGACAGGGGGCCTCAGCCCCAGCATTTT. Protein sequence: CASSFDRGPQPQHF.

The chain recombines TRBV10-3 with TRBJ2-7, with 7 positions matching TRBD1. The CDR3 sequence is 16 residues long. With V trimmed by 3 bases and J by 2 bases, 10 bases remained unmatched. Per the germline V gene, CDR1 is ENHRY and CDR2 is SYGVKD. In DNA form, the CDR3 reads TGTGCCATCAGTGATCCAGGGCGACAGGGACCCTACGAGCAGTACTTC. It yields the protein CAISDPGRQGPYEQYF.

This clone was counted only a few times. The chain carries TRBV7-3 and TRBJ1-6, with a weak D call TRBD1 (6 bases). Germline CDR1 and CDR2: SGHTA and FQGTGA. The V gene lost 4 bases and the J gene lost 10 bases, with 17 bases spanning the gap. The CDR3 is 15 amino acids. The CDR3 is CASSYRGGLGSPLHF. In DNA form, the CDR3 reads TGTGCCAGCAGCTATAGAGGGGGTCTCGGATCACCCCTCCACTTT.

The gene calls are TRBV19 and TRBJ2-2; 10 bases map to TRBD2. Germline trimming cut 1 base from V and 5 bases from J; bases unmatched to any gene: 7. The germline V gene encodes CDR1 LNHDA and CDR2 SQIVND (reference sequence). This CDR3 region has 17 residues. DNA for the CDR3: TGTGCCAGTAGTATAGGCCTAGCGGGGGCCTGGACCGGGGAGCTGTTTTTT. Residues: CASSIGLAGAWTGELFF. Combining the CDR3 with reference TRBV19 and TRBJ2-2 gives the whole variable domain DGGITQSPKYLFRKEGQNVTLSCEQNLNHDAMYWYRQDPGQGLRLIYYSQIVNDFQKGDIAEGYSVSREKKESFPLTVTSAQKNPTAFYLCASSIGLAGAWTGELFFGEGSRLTVL.